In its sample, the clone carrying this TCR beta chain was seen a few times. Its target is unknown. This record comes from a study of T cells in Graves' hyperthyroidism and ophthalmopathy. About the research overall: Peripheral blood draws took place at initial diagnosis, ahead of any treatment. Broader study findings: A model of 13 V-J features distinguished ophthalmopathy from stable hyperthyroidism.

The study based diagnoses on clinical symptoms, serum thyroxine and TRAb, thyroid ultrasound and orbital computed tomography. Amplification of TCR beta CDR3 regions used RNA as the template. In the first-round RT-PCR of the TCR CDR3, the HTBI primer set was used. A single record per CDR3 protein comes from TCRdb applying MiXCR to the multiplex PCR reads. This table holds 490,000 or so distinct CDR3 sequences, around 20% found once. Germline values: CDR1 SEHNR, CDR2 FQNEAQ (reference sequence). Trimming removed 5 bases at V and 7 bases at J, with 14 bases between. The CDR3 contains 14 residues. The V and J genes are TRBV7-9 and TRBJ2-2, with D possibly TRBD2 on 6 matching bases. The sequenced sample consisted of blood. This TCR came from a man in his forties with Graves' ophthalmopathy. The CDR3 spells CASSAAGRIGELFF. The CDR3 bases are TGTGCCAGCAGCGCCGCAGGGAGGATCGGGGAGCTGTTTTTT.